This TCR beta chain was found in a study of blood T cell repertoires in COVID-19 (TCRdb year 2020). Regarding the research as a whole: The collaborator samples originated in the United States, Italy and Spain and spanned the acute and convalescent phases of COVID-19. The prospective study material was composed of cDNA or gDNA derived from T cells, B-cell-depleted T cells, or PBMCs. The dataset comprised deeply sampled blood TCRbeta repertoires from subjects exposed to, actively infected with, or recovered from COVID-19. The repertoires were released in a freely available public database intended as a resource for research on the immune response to SARS-CoV-2. The samples were drawn from two sources: the first 160 participants of the ongoing ImmuneRACE study, and 1,200 or so subjects contributed by 6 global collaborators. A de-identified subject ID, COVID-19 status, age in years and sex were almost always included in the sample metadata. HLA class I and class II types, where available, came from metadata supplied by the sample provider rather than from assay-based typing. What the work shows at the level of the full study, not this receptor alone: The amount of clinical and demographic metadata varied by source and participant and was provided uncurated.

TCRbeta CDR3 regions were amplified from genomic DNA using the immunoSEQ Assay, a bias-controlled multiplex PCR. The authors' pipeline ran thus. The number of nucleated cells in each sample was estimated from the amplification of reference gene primers within the assay. To quantify the absolute abundance of each unique TCRbeta CDR3 rearrangement, sequence reads were collapsed and filtered. Productive Simpson clonality was computed per sample as the square root of Simpson's diversity index over productive rearrangements. Drawn from immuneACCESS, this table holds only the in-frame rearrangements with V and J called that TCRdb kept. Clones are partly lost; checked studies trace under half to an unresolved V gene and leave the rest unexplained. That table gives V, J and clone size, and the DNA gave D and trimming. The sample contains 300,000 to 400,000 clones, about 88% of them found a single time. Around 7.9% of the sample is in the top ten clones.

For this clone: Its antigen specificity is not known. There are no base qualities to consult, and no much larger clone falls within one base.

One collaborating source in Seattle enrolled patients while the patients were actively infected and followed the patients over time throughout the course of disease. Collaborating institutions collected whole blood in K2EDTA tubes following their own protocols. For TCRbeta analysis, collaborators shipped samples in one of three forms: frozen whole blood, isolated PBMCs, or DNA extracted from either of those sample types. Sequences PRHDT (CDR1) and FYEKMQ (CDR2) are obtained from the germline V gene (reference sequence). The CDR3 measures 15 amino acids from cysteine to phenylalanine. Only the CDR3 region is kept as DNA, spanning 45 bases read in frame from base 1. V trim: 3 bases; J trim: 9 bases; unmatched bases: 8.

The chain is encoded by TRBV13 joined to TRBJ1-6; 7 bases in between match TRBD1. The sequenced sample was peripheral blood. This clonotype originated in a woman in her 70s with COVID-19, enrolled during active disease. The CDR3 corresponds to CASSLSGGTGSPLHF. The DNA sequence follows: TGTGCCAGCAGCTTGTCAGGGGGGACGGGTTCACCCCTCCACTTT.